This T cell receptor (beta chain) was sequenced for a study of beta chain features in type 1 diabetes. About the research overall: Sorted cells examined across all samples numbered 107,917,701.

The sequenced template was cDNA made from the entire isolated RNA. Measured with immunoSEQ multiplex PCR; TCRdb has only the in-frame clones, and not every one. The sample has over 500,000 clones, 15% to 18% seen once. Trimming took 7 bases from V and 2 from J, leaving 13 bases between them. CDR1 and CDR2 from the germline V gene are SGHRS and YFSETQ. This CDR3 region has 13 residues. The sample consisted of naive CD4+ T cells from blood. This sequence was found in a man younger than 35 in good health. This rearrangement joins TRBV5-1 to TRBJ2-7; TRBD1 is a possible D gene (5 bases). The DNA of the CDR3 is TGCGCCAGCTCTCAAACAGGAGCCTACGAGCAGTACTTC. Protein sequence: CASSQTGAYEQYF.